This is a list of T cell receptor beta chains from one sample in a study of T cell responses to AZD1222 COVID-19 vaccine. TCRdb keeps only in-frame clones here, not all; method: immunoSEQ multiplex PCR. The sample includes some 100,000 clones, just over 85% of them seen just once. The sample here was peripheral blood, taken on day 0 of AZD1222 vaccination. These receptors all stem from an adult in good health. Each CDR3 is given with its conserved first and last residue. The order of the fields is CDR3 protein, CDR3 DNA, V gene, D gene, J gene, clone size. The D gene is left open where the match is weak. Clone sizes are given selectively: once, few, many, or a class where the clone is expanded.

CDR3aa: CASSTQGSTDTQYF
CDR3nt: TGTGCCAGCAGCACCCAGGGAAGCACAGATACGCAGTATTTT
v_gene: TRBV7-2
d_gene: -
j_gene: TRBJ2-3
abundance: -

CDR3aa: CASKPGSGANVLTF
CDR3nt: TGTGCCAGCAAGCCGGGGTCTGGGGCCAACGTCCTGACTTTC
v_gene: TRBV2
d_gene: -
j_gene: TRBJ2-6
abundance: -

CDR3aa: CSARASGQFF
CDR3nt: TGCAGTGCTAGAGCTAGCGGGCAGTTCTTC
v_gene: TRBV20-1
d_gene: TRBD2
j_gene: TRBJ2-1
abundance: few

CDR3aa: CASSSVGAGPYEQYF
CDR3nt: TGTGCCAGCAGCTCCGTTGGGGCGGGTCCCTACGAGCAGTACTTC
v_gene: TRBV7-2
d_gene: -
j_gene: TRBJ2-7
abundance: -

CDR3aa: CASSPGEGAQHF
CDR3nt: TGTGCCAGCTCACCGGGCGAGGGCGCCCAGCATTTT
v_gene: TRBV18
d_gene: -
j_gene: TRBJ1-5
abundance: medium-sized

CDR3aa: CASSSPDRDRASRWEGYTF
CDR3nt: TGTGCCAGCAGTTCCCCCGACCGGGACAGGGCCTCCCGGTGGGAGGGCTACACCTTC
v_gene: TRBV6-2/TRBV6-3
d_gene: TRBD1
j_gene: TRBJ1-2
abundance: -

CDR3aa: CAWNVDSYEQYF
CDR3nt: TGTGCCTGGAATGTTGACTCCTACGAGCAGTACTTC
v_gene: TRBV30
d_gene: -
j_gene: TRBJ2-7
abundance: -

CDR3aa: CSVDKGGLDNEQFF
CDR3nt: TGCAGCGTTGACAAAGGGGGTCTCGACAATGAGCAGTTCTTC
v_gene: TRBV29-1
d_gene: -
j_gene: TRBJ2-1
abundance: -

CDR3aa: CASSSSGTGSEKLFF
CDR3nt: TGTGCCAGCAGCTCGTCCGGGACAGGGAGCGAAAAACTGTTTTTT
v_gene: TRBV11-2
d_gene: TRBD1
j_gene: TRBJ1-4
abundance: -

CDR3aa: CATQVGGTEAFF
CDR3nt: TGTGCCACTCAAGTAGGGGGGACTGAAGCTTTCTTT
v_gene: TRBV12-3/TRBV12-4
d_gene: -
j_gene: TRBJ1-1
abundance: -

CDR3aa: CASSLSNRGLGQPQHF
CDR3nt: TGTGCCAGCAGTTTATCCAACAGGGGCCTCGGCCAGCCCCAGCATTTT
v_gene: TRBV27
d_gene: TRBD1
j_gene: TRBJ1-5
abundance: -

CDR3aa: CASNPRGGTGGTQYF
CDR3nt: TGTGCCAGCAACCCCCGCGGAGGTACCGGAGGGACCCAGTACTTC
v_gene: TRBV13
d_gene: -
j_gene: TRBJ2-5
abundance: -

CDR3aa: CASRSRTGNTIYF
CDR3nt: TGTGCCAGCAGGTCCCGGACGGGAAACACCATATATTTT
v_gene: TRBV12-3/TRBV12-4
d_gene: -
j_gene: TRBJ1-3
abundance: -

CDR3aa: CASSDPSGRAWETQYF
CDR3nt: TGTGCCAGCAGTGACCCTTCAGGGAGGGCTTGGGAGACCCAGTACTTC
v_gene: TRBV6-1
d_gene: TRBD2
j_gene: TRBJ2-5
abundance: -

CDR3aa: CASSFEQGAGSPLHF
CDR3nt: TGCGCCAGCAGCTTCGAACAGGGGGCGGGTTCACCCCTCCACTTT
v_gene: TRBV5-1
d_gene: TRBD1
j_gene: TRBJ1-6
abundance: once

CDR3aa: CASSDHGGSSYEQYF
CDR3nt: TGTGCCAGCAGTGACCACGGCGGGAGCTCCTACGAGCAGTACTTC
v_gene: TRBV2
d_gene: TRBD2
j_gene: TRBJ2-7
abundance: -

CDR3aa: CASSSDRRGYEQFF
CDR3nt: TGTGCCAGCAGTTCCGACCGCAGGGGCTATGAGCAGTTCTTC
v_gene: TRBV28
d_gene: -
j_gene: TRBJ2-1
abundance: once

CDR3aa: CASRPPGQRGPLLMFF
CDR3nt: TGTGCCAGCAGACCCCCGGGACAGCGAGGGCCTCTTTTGATGTTTTTT
v_gene: TRBV28
d_gene: TRBD1
j_gene: TRBJ1-4
abundance: -